Listed here are 5 T cell receptor beta chains from one sample, sequenced in a study of vaccination and CD4 T cells after COVID-19. An Oncomine TCR Beta short-read assay was used to sequence the DNA from cultured CD4+ T cells. MiXCR, run by TCRdb on the PCR reads, gives a single entry per CDR3 protein. The table records over 20,000 distinct CDR3 sequences, about 41% of them present only once. Documented treatment: approximately nine-day PBMC culture with coronavirus spike peptide pools or control peptides (ViraFEST assay). Their antigens are not known. Sequencing used CD4+ T cells from blood, cultured in vitro. The receptors derive from a human donor who had recovered from COVID-19.

This chain uses TRBV6-1 with TRBJ2-3; D is ambiguous. CDR1 MNHNS and CDR2 SASEGT come from the germline V gene. Trimming took 6 bases from V and 1 from J, leaving 8 bases between them. This CDR3 is built from 13 residues. The CDR3 DNA is TGTGCCAGCAGCTCCCAAGGCACAGATACGCAGTATTTT. Protein: CASSSQGTDTQYF.

This sequence joins TRBV28 and TRBJ1-2; D is perhaps TRBD1 (5 bases). This CDR3 comprises 15 residues. Germline loops: CDR1 MDHEN, CDR2 SYDVKM. V shed 7 bases and J shed 0 bases, with 15 bases lying between them. This CDR3 is CASNTPGRTNYGYTF. The CDR3 DNA sequence: TGTGCCAGCAATACGCCGGGACGGACTAACTATGGCTACACCTTC.

This clonotype was picked up one time. J is TRBJ1-2 and V is TRBV18, with D uncertain. The germline V gene encodes CDR1 KGHSH and CDR2 LQKENI. V was cut by 0 bases and J by 0 bases, with 11 bases left in between. This CDR3 has 16 amino acids. The DNA for the CDR3 is TGTGCCAGCTCACCACCGGGATTAGTCCCTAACTATGGCTACACCTTC. Translation gives CASSPPGLVPNYGYTF.

The gene calls are TRBV6-5 and TRBJ2-7; 9 bases map to TRBD2. CDR3 length equals 16 residues. In germline, CDR1 is MNHEY, CDR2 SVGAGI. J lost 6 bases, V lost 5 bases, and 14 bases had no gene match. The CDR3 nucleotides read TGTGCCAGCAGTCCCTCGGGTAGCGGGAGATTGGGCGAGCAGTACTTC. Protein: CASSPSGSGRLGEQYF.

This clonotype was found a few times. The chain combines TRBV20-1 with TRBJ2-1, with TRBD2 matching 13 bases. The CDR3 sequence is 17 residues long. V was clipped by 3 bases and J by 4 bases; unmatched bases: 9. Germline V CDR1 and CDR2: DFQATT, SNEGSKA (reference sequence). In DNA, the CDR3 is TGCAGTGCTAGTTCGGGGGGGACTAGCGGGGATTACAATGAGCAGTTCTTC. It translates to CSASSGGTSGDYNEQFF.